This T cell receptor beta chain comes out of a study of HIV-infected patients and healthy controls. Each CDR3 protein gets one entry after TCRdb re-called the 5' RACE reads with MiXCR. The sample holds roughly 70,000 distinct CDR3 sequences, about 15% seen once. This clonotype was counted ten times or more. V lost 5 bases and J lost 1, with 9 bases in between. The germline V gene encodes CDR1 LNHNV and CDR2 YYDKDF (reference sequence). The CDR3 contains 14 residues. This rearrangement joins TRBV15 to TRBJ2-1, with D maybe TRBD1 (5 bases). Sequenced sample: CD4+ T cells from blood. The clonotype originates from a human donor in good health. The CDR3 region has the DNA TGTGCCACCAGCCGACGACAGTCCTACAATGAGCAGTTCTTC. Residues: CATSRRQSYNEQFF.